This T cell receptor beta chain was obtained from a study of shared clonotypes between healthy human individuals. Clones were sequenced by immunoSEQ multiplex PCR, and TCRdb holds only the in-frame ones, with some missing. This table holds about 2.3 million clones, less than 95% found once. The count of this clone is one. Other DNA sequences in this sample translate to the same CDR3. This clonotype was obtained from a man younger than 30 in good health. Some clones in this sample may be carry-over from other donors' samples. Sequencing input: naive CD4+ T cells from PBMCs. Subset in this sample: CD45RA+ positively selected.

The CDR3 DNA reads TGTGCCAGCAGCGTCGACAGGGGTGAGCAGTACTTC. As protein: CASSVDRGEQYF. The gene calls are TRBV9 and TRBJ2-7; 8 bases map to TRBD1. J gave up 7 bases and V 2 bases, and 2 bases lay outside the gene matches. The CDR3 consists of 12 residues. Germline V gene lookup returns CDR1 SGDLS and CDR2 YYNGEE.